Listed below are T cell receptor beta chains from one sample, sequenced in a study of radiotherapy plus CTLA-4 blockade in lung cancer. The protocol was immunoSEQ multiplex PCR, while the TCRdb copy is restricted to in-frame clones and leaves out a portion. The sample contains 120,000 or so clones, approximately 90% of which appear only once. This specimen consisted of peripheral blood, obtained from a patient treated with radiotherapy plus ipilimumab. The receptors shown here come from a human donor with non-small cell lung cancer that progressed on radiotherapy plus ipilimumab. Both conserved end residues are part of each CDR3. A D gene is named only where the DNA matches it firmly. The size of a clone is reported for some rows only, either as once, few or many, or as a class for expanded clones.

clone size	V gene	D gene	J gene	CDR3 DNA	CDR3 protein
-	TRBV11-2	-	TRBJ2-1	TGTGCCAGCAGGTGGGAAAACAATGAGCAGTTCTTC	CASRWENNEQFF
-	TRBV7-3	-	TRBJ2-3	TGTGCCAGCAGCCTTAGTTGGGTAGATACGCAGTATTTT	CASSLSWVDTQYF
-	TRBV4-2	-	TRBJ2-1	TGTGCCAGCAGCCAAATGTGGCGGGACAGTAGACTGGGGGGTACGTTCAATGAGCAGTTCTTC	CASSQMWRDSRLGGTFNEQFF
-	TRBV5-1	TRBD2	TRBJ2-1	TGCGCCAGCACAGGACTAGCGGGAGGGGTAAATGAGCAGTTCTTC	CASTGLAGGVNEQFF
-	TRBV6-5	-	TRBJ2-7	TGTGCCAGCAGTTACGGCGGCAGGACCTACGAGCAGTACTTC	CASSYGGRTYEQYF
-	TRBV29-1	-	TRBJ1-5	TGCAGCGCTCAAACAGGGAGTAGCAATCAGCCCCAGCATTTT	CSAQTGSSNQPQHF
-	TRBV5-1	-	TRBJ2-5	TGCGCCAGCAGCTTCCAAGAGACCCAGTACTTC	CASSFQETQYF
once	TRBV30	-	TRBJ1-1	TGTGCCTGGAGTCCCGGCAGAGGGGAAGCTTTCTTT	CAWSPGRGEAFF
-	TRBV5-4	-	TRBJ2-3	TGTGCCAGCAGCCTAGGACAGAAGGGGGATACGCAGTATTTT	CASSLGQKGDTQYF
-	TRBV25-1	TRBD2	TRBJ2-2	TGTGCCTCCAAAGGGGAGGGAGGGAACACCGGGGAGCTGTTTTTT	CASKGEGGNTGELFF
-	TRBV7-3	-	TRBJ2-3	TGTGCCAGCAGCTTACGGGGTTTTCCAGATACGCAGTATTTT	CASSLRGFPDTQYF
-	TRBV14	-	TRBJ1-2	TGTGCCAGCAGCCAAGGCTCTAATCGAGCTAACTATGGCTACACCTTC	CASSQGSNRANYGYTF
-	TRBV5-4	TRBD1	TRBJ1-1	TGTGCCAGCAGCATGAAGGGACAGCAACCCTCCGAAGCTTTCTTT	CASSMKGQQPSEAFF
-	TRBV11-2	TRBD1	TRBJ1-1	TGTGCCAGCAGCTTTACAGGGGTCCGGAACACTGAAGCTTTCTTT	CASSFTGVRNTEAFF
-	TRBV5-3	-	TRBJ2-3	TGTGCCAGAAGCAGGGCGCGGGGCACAGATACGCAGTATTTT	CARSRARGTDTQYF
-	TRBV27	-	TRBJ1-3	TGTGCCAGCAGTTTTAAAATCGGTGACACCATATATTTT	CASSFKIGDTIYF
once	TRBV6-1	-	TRBJ1-1	TGTGCCAGCAGTGGAAACAGAAATAGTGCTGAAGCTTTCTTT	CASSGNRNSAEAFF
-	TRBV19	-	TRBJ1-2	TGTGCCAGTAATGACGGTTCTCCGTCCTATGGCTACACCTTC	CASNDGSPSYGYTF
-	TRBV7-2	TRBD2	TRBJ2-1	TGTGCCAGCAGCTTAGACGGACTAGCGGCCTACAATGAGCAGTTCTTC	CASSLDGLAAYNEQFF
-	TRBV29-1	-	TRBJ2-1	TGCAGCGGTGGCTCCGGGACCCTAGGGGGAGGGGTAAACAATGAGCAGTTCTTC	CSGGSGTLGGGVNNEQFF
once	TRBV27	-	TRBJ2-1	TGTGCTTCCTCGGCAGTTTGGCCCTACAATGAGCAGTTCTTC	CASSAVWPYNEQFF
-	TRBV18	TRBD2	TRBJ2-7	TGTGCCAGCTCACCAGGGACTAGCGGGATCGAGCAGTACTTC	CASSPGTSGIEQYF
-	TRBV4-1	-	TRBJ1-2	TGCGCCAGCAGCCAGGAGGAGACAGGATTCTATGGCTACACCTTC	CASSQEETGFYGYTF
-	TRBV5-1	-	TRBJ1-5	TGCGCCAGCAGCTGGGGGGGACAAACTAATCAGCCCCAGCATTTT	CASSWGGQTNQPQHF
-	TRBV25-1	-	TRBJ2-5	TGTGCCAGCAGTGAATCAGTGCGGATAGCGACGCGGTACTTC	CASSESVRIATRYF
-	TRBV5-1	TRBD2	TRBJ2-3	TGCGCCAGCAGCTTGGAAATTTCAGGACTAGCATCAGATACGCAGTATTTT	CASSLEISGLASDTQYF
-	TRBV10-3	-	TRBJ1-5	TGTGCCACCACCACAGGGACTCAGCAGCCCCAGCATTTT	CATTTGTQQPQHF
once	TRBV18	TRBD1	TRBJ2-7	TGTGCCAGCTCACCTTCGGGACAGAATTACGAGCAGTACTTC	CASSPSGQNYEQYF
-	TRBV19	-	TRBJ1-2	TGTGCCAGTAGTACAGGGATGGGCTACACCTTC	CASSTGMGYTF
-	TRBV5-6	TRBD1	TRBJ2-4	TGTGCCAGCAGCTTGCACGGACAGGGGGCAACCAAAAACATTCAGTACTTC	CASSLHGQGATKNIQYF
-	TRBV10-2	-	TRBJ2-7	TGCGCAACAAGGCAGGGCCTTAGTGAGCAGTACTTC	CATRQGLSEQYF
-	TRBV5-4	-	TRBJ2-3	TGTGCCAGCAGCTTGGGACTAGACACAGATACGCAGTATTTT	CASSLGLDTDTQYF
-	TRBV5-4	-	TRBJ1-2	TGTGCCAGCAGCTTGGTGGGTGGACGCGCTAACTATGGCTACACCTTC	CASSLVGGRANYGYTF
-	TRBV19	-	TRBJ1-5	TGTGCCAGTAGTCAATTCGGCAATCAGCCCCAGCATTTT	CASSQFGNQPQHF
-	TRBV2	-	TRBJ2-3	TGTGCCAGCAGTGTCCGTCGGGAAACGGGCACAGATACGCAGTATTTT	CASSVRRETGTDTQYF
-	TRBV7-9	-	TRBJ1-1	TGTGCCAGCAGGCTTCTCGATAGGGACACTGAAGCTTTCTTT	CASRLLDRDTEAFF
-	TRBV6-1	TRBD2	TRBJ2-7	TGTGCCATAACCCCGGGACTAGCGGGAGGGCCCGAGCAGTACTTC	CAITPGLAGGPEQYF
-	TRBV11-2	TRBD1	TRBJ1-2	TGTGCCAGCAGCCCAGGGGGCTGGGGCTACACCTTC	CASSPGGWGYTF
-	TRBV29-1	-	TRBJ1-1	TGCAGCGTTGAAGATGTGTTAGTCGACAGGAGCAACACTGAAGCTTTCTTT	CSVEDVLVDRSNTEAFF
once	TRBV29-1	-	TRBJ1-2	TGCAGCGAAGCCCGGGAGGGTTGTTGTGTCTATGGCTACACCTTC	CSEAREGCCVYGYTF
-	TRBV5-8	-	TRBJ2-1	TGTGCCAGCAGCCCTGTGGGACGGGGGTTCTTC	CASSPVGRGFF
few	TRBV7-9	-	TRBJ1-2	TGTGCCAGCAGCTTAGCTGTAGCTAACTATGGCTACACCTTC	CASSLAVANYGYTF
-	TRBV18	-	TRBJ2-1	TGTGCCAGCTCACCGGGATCAGGATCCTACAATGAGCAGTTCTTC	CASSPGSGSYNEQFF
-	TRBV6-5	-	TRBJ2-2	TGTGCCAGCAGTTACTCGGGGGATTCAGGGGAGCTGTTTTTT	CASSYSGDSGELFF
-	TRBV5-8	-	TRBJ1-5	TGTGCCAGCAGCTCGGGACAACGCAATCAGCCCCAGCATTTT	CASSSGQRNQPQHF
-	TRBV2	-	TRBJ2-3	TGTGCCACCCGAGGGGGGGTGCGGACAGATACGCAGTATTTT	CATRGGVRTDTQYF
-	TRBV28	-	TRBJ1-4	TGTGCCAGCAGTTTACTTGACAGGTCGGCTAATGAAAAACTGTTTTTT	CASSLLDRSANEKLFF
once	TRBV7-2	-	TRBJ2-3	TGTGCCAGCAGTCCGAGAATAGGGACAGATACGCAGTATTTT	CASSPRIGTDTQYF
-	TRBV27	-	TRBJ1-1	TGTGCCAGCAGCCGATGGGGCACTGAAGCTTTCTTT	CASSRWGTEAFF
few	TRBV7-9	TRBD1	TRBJ1-4	TGTGCCAGCAGCTCTGGGACAGGGGTAACTAATGAAAAACTGTTTTTT	CASSSGTGVTNEKLFF
-	TRBV29-1	-	TRBJ2-7	TGCAGCGTTACCGGGGTATCCTACGAGCAGTACTTC	CSVTGVSYEQYF
-	TRBV7-3	-	TRBJ2-2	TGTGCCAGCAGCTTATTACCCGGGGGGAACACCGGGGAGCTGTTTTTT	CASSLLPGGNTGELFF
-	TRBV18	-	TRBJ2-2	TGTGCCAGCTCACCGGCGCTGACCGGGGAGCTGTTTTTT	CASSPALTGELFF
-	TRBV6-6	-	TRBJ2-2	TGTGCCAGCAGCCCTTGGAGGCCTTCGAACACCGGGGAGCTGTTTTTT	CASSPWRPSNTGELFF
-	TRBV11-3	-	TRBJ1-4	TGTGCCAGCAGCCCCAGCCCCGCGCAGGGGATAGGTGAAAAACTGTTTTTT	CASSPSPAQGIGEKLFF